The 30 T cell receptor beta chains reported below all come from one sample, sequenced in a study of shared clonotypes between healthy human individuals. Naive CD8 cells lacked CD45RO and underwent positive selection for CCR7, leaving out terminally differentiated effector memory CD45RA+ cells. The repertoire was sequenced with immunoSEQ multiplex PCR; TCRdb's copy has only in-frame clones and lacks some. The sample holds about 580,000 clones, 95% to 98% seen once. Sequenced input: naive CD8+ T cells sorted from blood. The origin of the receptors is a man aged 30 to 45 in good health.

The chain couples TRBV28 to TRBJ2-5, with a possible D match to TRBD1 (5 bases). Germline V gives CDR1 MDHEN, CDR2 SYDVKM. Trimming removed 5 bases from V and 3 bases from J, with 16 bases in between. This CDR3 spans 15 amino acids. The CDR3 DNA is TGTGCCAGCAGTCCCCAACAGGTTACGGAAGAGACCCAGTACTTC. As protein: CASSPQQVTEETQYF.

To note about this clone: The conserved phenylalanine or tryptophan is not found at the CDR3 terminus, so this likely reflects a read error. The DNA is left out, because the CDR3 cannot be placed on it with certainty; the CDR3 is given as TCRdb lists it. This chain connects TRBV9 to TRBJ1-2. A total of 11 residues make up the CDR3, ends included. CDR1 is SGDLS, CDR2 YYNGEE, per germline. The CDR3 reads CASGSTRAARL.

This chain joins TRBV11-2 and TRBJ2-7; the match to TRBD2 covers 13 bases. The germline gives CDR1 SGHAT, CDR2 FQNNGV. Trimming removed 5 bases from V and 2 bases from J; junction bases left unmatched: 9. The CDR3 consists of 17 residues. CDR3 nucleotide sequence: TGTGCCAGCAGCAATACTAGCGGGAGGGCCCACACCTACGAGCAGTACTTC. Translation: CASSNTSGRAHTYEQYF.

V usage is TRBV7-9 and J usage is TRBJ1-5; D is undetermined. This CDR3 is 15 amino acids long. Trimming took 4 bases from V and 3 from J, leaving 13 bases between them. Germline CDR1 and CDR2: SEHNR and FQNEAQ (reference sequence). CDR3 residues: CASSSDMAANQPQHF. The CDR3, as DNA: TGTGCCAGCAGCTCCGACATGGCAGCCAATCAGCCCCAGCATTTT.

The chain combines TRBV7-9 with TRBJ2-7; D is ambiguous. CDR1 is SEHNR, CDR2 FQNEAQ, per germline (reference sequence). There are 12 residues in the CDR3. V was shortened by 6 bases and J by 6 bases, with 12 bases between the two germline ends. The CDR3: CASSPDSVEQYF. The CDR3 region has the DNA TGTGCCAGCAGTCCAGACTCGGTCGAGCAGTACTTC.

The chain is built from TRBV25-1 and TRBJ2-3; the match to TRBD1 covers 10 bases. The ends lost 4 bases at V and 0 bases at J; junction bases unmatched: 7. The CDR3 runs 17 residues. In germline, CDR1 is MGHDK, CDR2 SYGVNS. The CDR3 DNA reads TGTGCCAGCAGTGGGACAGGGGGTGGGCCTAGCACAGATACGCAGTATTTT. Its translation is CASSGTGGGPSTDTQYF.

V and J are TRBV5-4 and TRBJ2-3; 9 bases are a match to TRBD2. V was clipped by 3 bases and J by 2 bases; unmatched bases: 10. The CDR3 is made up of 17 amino acids. The germline V gene encodes CDR1 SGHNT and CDR2 YYREEE (reference sequence). The CDR3 DNA sequence: TGTGCCAGCAGCTCGCCGTTCGCTAGCGGGGACACAGATACGCAGTATTTT. Translated: CASSSPFASGDTDTQYF.

The chain is built from TRBV10-1 and TRBJ2-3; no definite D call. The V gene's germline CDR1 is WNHNN and CDR2 SYGVQD (reference sequence). CDR3 size: 15 residues. V shed 8 bases and J shed 0 bases, with 15 bases lying between them. This CDR3 reads CASPEPITSTDTQYF. The CDR3 DNA is TGCGCCAGCCCGGAGCCGATCACTAGCACAGATACGCAGTATTTT.

The chain uses TRBV28 and TRBJ2-7, with TRBD2 matching 7 bases. The CDR3 runs 15 residues. V dropped 3 bases and J dropped 4; count of bases not matched to a gene: 9. Germline-derived CDR1 and CDR2 are MDHEN and SYDVKM. CDR3: CASSLSGIGGYEQYF. In nucleotides, the CDR3 is TGTGCCAGCAGTTTGTCGGGGATCGGGGGGTACGAGCAGTACTTC.

The chain links TRBV11-3 to TRBJ2-1, with a tentative D call TRBD1 (5 bases). The CDR3 length is 12 residues. CDR1 is SGHNT, CDR2 YENEEA, per germline. Trimming left V 5 bases short and J 6 bases short, with 8 bases between. This chain's CDR3 is CASSPDSNEQFF. Written as DNA, the CDR3 is TGTGCCAGCAGCCCAGACAGCAATGAGCAGTTCTTC. The whole variable domain, remainder taken from reference TRBV11-3 and TRBJ2-1, is EAGVVQSPRYKIIEKKQPVAFWCNPISGHNTLYWYLQNLGQGPELLIRYENEEAVDDSQLPKDRFSAERLKGVDSTLKIQPAELGDSAVYLCASSPDSNEQFFGPGTRLTVL.

The V gene is TRBV28, the J gene TRBJ1-5; D is unclear. Per germline, CDR1 MDHEN and CDR2 SYDVKM. The CDR3 totals 19 residues. Deletions cut 3 bases from V and 3 bases from J, with 24 bases between. The CDR3 coding sequence is TGTGCCAGCAGTTTCAGTGGGCCCCCAGAGATGCTATTCAATCAGCCCCAGCATTTT. Protein: CASSFSGPPEMLFNQPQHF.

The chain couples TRBV15 to TRBJ1-4; 8 bases are a match to TRBD1. V dropped 6 bases and J dropped 5; count of bases not matched to a gene: 2. The CDR3 has 13 residues. Looked up from germline, CDR1 is LNHNV and CDR2 is YYDKDF (reference sequence). This CDR3 is CATRTGENEKLFF. The CDR3 nucleotides are TGTGCCACCAGGACAGGGGAGAATGAAAAACTGTTTTTT.

The chain is built from TRBV7-9 and TRBJ1-2; D not certain. Trimming took off 1 base at V and 5 bases at J, with 11 bases between the two ends. CDR3 size: 14 residues. Germline-derived CDR1 and CDR2 are SEHNR and FQNEAQ (reference sequence). This CDR3 reads CASSLEIGRYGYTF. The CDR3 nucleotides are TGTGCCAGCAGCTTAGAGATTGGGAGGTATGGCTACACCTTC.

This chain uses TRBV29-1 with TRBJ1-2, with D possibly being TRBD1 (5 bases). CDR3 length: 14 residues. The V end was cut by 0 bases, the J end by 6 bases, with 14 bases between. Germline V gene data show CDR1 as SQVTM and CDR2 as ANQGSEA. DNA of the CDR3: TGCAGCGTTGAAGATCGGGGGAGGAGGAATGGCTACACCTTC. Protein product: CSVEDRGRRNGYTF.

The chain combines TRBV5-1 with TRBJ2-5; the match to TRBD1 covers 8 bases. Germline lookup yields CDR1 SGHRS and CDR2 YFSETQ. Unmatched junction bases numbered 11, after V lost 2 bases and J lost 5 bases. The CDR3 is 16 amino acids. CDR3 DNA sequence: TGCGCCAGCAGCTTTTTCTCAGGGGGCGTTGAGGAGACCCAGTACTTC. Translation gives CASSFFSGGVEETQYF.

This clone occurred once. This chain connects TRBV6-5 to TRBJ2-7, with D maybe TRBD1 (5 bases). V lost 2 bases to trimming and J lost 0 bases, with 11 bases between them. Germline assignment: CDR1 MNHEY and CDR2 SVGAGI. There are 15 residues in the CDR3. The CDR3 here is CASSYTRESSYEQYF. CDR3 DNA sequence: TGTGCCAGCAGTTACACCAGGGAAAGCTCCTACGAGCAGTACTTC.

The chain is built from TRBV29-1 and TRBJ2-5, with 8 bases aligning to TRBD1. The germline V gene has CDR1 SQVTM and CDR2 ANQGSEA. Losses at the gene ends were 6 bases for V and 5 bases for J; bases not matched to a gene: 8. There are 13 residues in the CDR3. CDR3 in amino acids: CSVRDRYRETQYF. The CDR3 DNA follows: TGCAGCGTCCGGGACAGGTATCGTGAGACCCAGTACTTC.

This clone was counted once. The same CDR3 can be traced to other DNA sequences in this sample. The V call is TRBV5-1, the J call TRBJ1-1; D is unresolved. In germline, CDR1 is SGHRS, CDR2 YFSETQ. The CDR3 totals 11 residues. Between the trimmed V and J ends, which lost 0 bases and 8 bases, there was a span of 5 bases. CDR3 bases: TGCGCCAGCAGCTTGGCTGGAGAAGCTTTCTTT. The encoded protein is CASSLAGEAFF.

This chain joins TRBV7-2 and TRBJ2-1, with TRBD2 matching over 8 bases. J was trimmed by 12 bases and V by 1 base; bases with no gene match: 11. Per germline, CDR1 SGHTA and CDR2 FQGNSA. There are 15 residues in the CDR3. This CDR3 is CASSLVLAGARGQFF. CDR3 nucleotide sequence: TGTGCCAGCAGCTTAGTTCTAGCGGGTGCCCGTGGGCAGTTCTTC.

Comment on this clone: Distinct nucleotide sequences in the sample also encode this CDR3. The chain joins TRBV6-6 to TRBJ1-5; D is unclear. Between the trimmed V and J ends, which lost 0 bases and 7 bases, there was a span of 4 bases. This CDR3 is built from 12 residues. Germline-derived CDR1 and CDR2 are MNHNY and SVGAGI (reference sequence). CDR3 residues: CASSYSGQPQHF. The DNA of the CDR3 is TGTGCCAGCAGTTACTCGGGACAGCCCCAGCATTTT.

V gene TRBV6-1 combines with J gene TRBJ1-5, with D perhaps matching TRBD1 (5 bases). This CDR3 contains 12 residues. Germline V CDR1 and CDR2: MNHNS, SASEGT. Trimming took 7 bases from V and 7 from J, leaving 11 bases between them. CDR3 sequence (DNA): TGTGCCAGCACGCAGGGTGGCCAGCCCCAGCATTTT. Amino acid sequence: CASTQGGQPQHF.

J is TRBJ2-7 and V is TRBV7-9; D not certain. The germline V and J ends were trimmed by 5 bases and 4 bases, with 21 bases remaining between them. Germline V gives CDR1 SEHNR, CDR2 FQNEAQ (reference sequence). This CDR3 has 16 amino acids. In DNA, the CDR3 is TGTGCCAGCAGCCCTCCGCTCGTAGACTCCGTTTACGAGCAGTACTTC. It translates to CASSPPLVDSVYEQYF. The whole variable domain, filled in from reference TRBV7-9 and TRBJ2-7, reads DTGVSQNPRHKITKRGQNVTFRCDPISEHNRLYWYRQTLGQGPEFLTYFQNEAQLEKSRLLSDRFSAERPKGSFSTLEIQRTEQGDSAMYLCASSPPLVDSVYEQYFGPGTRLTVT.

The rearrangement uses TRBV18 and TRBJ2-7, with D perhaps being TRBD1 or TRBD2 (5 bases each). V was trimmed by 5 bases and J by 1 base, leaving 18 bases between them. Germline values: CDR1 KGHSH, CDR2 LQKENI. The length of the CDR3 is 16 residues. The CDR3 nucleotides are TGTGCCAGCTCATACGGGGAAGGGACGTTATCCTACGAGCAGTACTTC. Translated, it gives CASSYGEGTLSYEQYF. Variable domain in full (rest from reference TRBV18 and TRBJ2-7): NAGVMQNPRHLVRRRGQEARLRCSPMKGHSHVYWYRQLPEEGLKFMVYLQKENIIDESGMPKERFSAEFPKEGPSILRIQQVVRGDSAAYFCASSYGEGTLSYEQYFGPGTRLTVT.

CDR3 protein: CASSLDRGRGNTIYF. The CDR3 nucleotides read TGTGCCAGCAGCCTCGACAGGGGGCGGGGAAACACCATATATTTT. This chain links TRBV7-9 with TRBJ1-3, with 10 nucleotides matching TRBD1. The CDR3 has 15 amino acids. Germline CDR1 reads SEHNR; CDR2 reads FQNEAQ (reference sequence). Unmatched junction bases numbered 5, after V lost 5 bases and J lost 4 bases.

The genes are TRBV5-6 and TRBJ1-2, with D uncertain. Germline V gene sequence: CDR1 SGHDT, CDR2 YYEEEE. Between the trimmed V and J ends, which lost 4 bases and 4 bases, there was a span of 14 bases. The CDR3 covers 14 residues. The CDR3 region has the DNA TGTGCCAGCAGCGCCACCGAGGAATTCTATGGCTACACCTTC. Its protein product is CASSATEEFYGYTF.

V and J are TRBV7-6 and TRBJ2-7, with 12 bases lining up with TRBD2. Germline loops: CDR1 SGHVS, CDR2 FNYEAQ. V was pared by 5 bases and J by 6 bases, with 5 bases of the junction left unmatched. CDR3 length: 14 amino acids. The CDR3 coding sequence is TGTGCCAGCAGCATACTAGCGGGAGGAAGCGAGCAGTACTTC. It specifies CASSILAGGSEQYF.

V gene TRBV4-1 combines with J gene TRBJ2-3, with 10 bases fitting TRBD2. The CDR3 length is 15 residues. CDR1 and CDR2 from the germline V gene are MGHRA and YSYEKL. Trimming took 1 base from V and 6 from J; bases not matched to a gene: 4. The CDR3: CASSQVWGLADTQYF. CDR3 DNA sequence: TGCGCCAGCAGCCAAGTATGGGGACTAGCGGATACGCAGTATTTT.

The chain recombines TRBV7-9 with TRBJ2-7, with D perhaps TRBD1 (7 bases). Trimming pared 5 bases from V and 10 bases from J, leaving 21 bases between. Germline V gene data show CDR1 as SEHNR and CDR2 as FQNEAQ (reference sequence). The CDR3 spans 14 residues. CDR3 protein: CASSTAGQPTKQYF. The CDR3 coding sequence is TGTGCCAGCAGCACCGCGGGACAGCCTACGAAACAGTACTTC.

The chain uses TRBV19 and TRBJ2-1; D is undetermined. There are 16 residues in the CDR3. Germline CDR1 LNHDA, CDR2 SQIVND (reference sequence). The V end lost 5 bases, the J end lost 0 bases, and 14 bases lay between the germline ends. The CDR3 here is CASSPIGLDSYNEQFF. The DNA of the CDR3 is TGTGCCAGTAGTCCCATCGGGTTGGACTCCTACAATGAGCAGTTCTTC.

In regard to this clone: Other DNA sequences in the same sample also yield this CDR3. This chain uses TRBV9 with TRBJ2-3; D ambiguous. The CDR3 has 13 amino acids. Trimming stripped 0 bases from V and 2 bases from J, with 4 bases between. The V gene's germline CDR1 is SGDLS and CDR2 YYNGEE. The CDR3 coding sequence is TGTGCCAGCAGCGTAGTAAACACAGATACGCAGTATTTT. This translates into CASSVVNTDTQYF.